Given below is one T cell receptor (beta chain) in context. The clone's antigen remains unknown. No much larger clone exists at a distance of one base, and base qualities are not known. The germline ends are 9 bases apart after V is trimmed by 3 bases and J by 2 bases. The germline V gene yields KGHDR for CDR1 and SFDVKD for CDR2. The CDR3 holds 14 amino acids from the cysteine to the phenylalanine. Of all the DNA, just the CDR3 is kept, 42 bases in frame from base 1. Libraries came from the immunoSEQ multiplex PCR assay. TCRdb took over this immuneACCESS table, retaining in-frame rearrangements with V and J assigned. Such tables are incomplete; in checked studies, under half of the missing clones stem from an unresolved V gene, and the remainder is unexplained. Counted in this sample were 150,000 to 200,000 clones; roughly 90% of them appeared once. Approximately 12% of the sample is in the top ten clones.

This record comes from a study of control samples from healthy donors and cancer patients (dated by TCRdb to 2020 to 2022). This clonotype was obtained from a man between 25 and 39 years old in good health. The chain is made from TRBV24-1 and TRBJ1-2; a tentative D match to TRBD1 spans 5 bases. Input material: blood. DNA sequence: TGTGCCACCAGTGATGGGGCGAGGAACTATGGCTACACCTTC. It translates as CATSDGARNYGYTF.